This TCR beta chain was obtained from a study of blood T cell repertoires in COVID-19. The CDR3 length is 15 residues. Germline V gives CDR1 SEHNR, CDR2 FQNEAQ (reference sequence). The V gene end was trimmed by 6 bases and the J gene end by 5 bases; junction bases not matched to a gene: 5. Clones were read by immunoSEQ multiplex PCR, and TCRdb kept only the in-frame ones, dropping some. In the table there are a few hundred thousand clones, 89% of which are singletons. The clonotype comes from a woman in her thirties or forties who had recovered from COVID-19. Sequences were obtained from peripheral blood. This chain uses TRBV7-9 with TRBJ2-2; TRBD2 agrees at 11 bases. This CDR3 is CASRTSGELTGELFF. The CDR3 DNA is TGTGCCAGCAGGACTAGCGGGGAACTGACCGGGGAGCTGTTTTTT.